These T cell receptor beta chains were read from a single sample in a study of cytomegalovirus exposure and HLA in healthy donors. Assay used: immunoSEQ multiplex PCR; TCRdb lists only in-frame clones, some missing. The data show under 200,000 clones, with 78% seen just once and approximately 14% held by the top ten. Material for sequencing was PBMCs. The receptors stem from a woman in her twenties or thirties in good health and CMV-seropositive. Each CDR3 is given with its conserved first and last residue. The D gene is left open where the match is weak. The size entry is marked missing in some rows and otherwise reads once, few, many or a size class.

V gene: TRBV7-6
clone size: NA
J gene: TRBJ2-1
D gene: NA
CDR3 protein: CASSSLSGNIERFF
CDR3 DNA: TGTGCCAGCAGCTCCCTCTCGGGAAACATTGAGCGGTTCTTC

V gene: TRBV7-9
clone size: once
J gene: TRBJ2-6
D gene: TRBD1
CDR3 protein: CASRFPGQGALGANVLTF
CDR3 DNA: TGTGCCAGCAGATTTCCGGGACAGGGGGCGCTCGGGGCCAACGTCCTGACTTTC

V gene: TRBV7-2
clone size: NA
J gene: TRBJ2-7
D gene: NA
CDR3 protein: CASSLWERRSYEQYF
CDR3 DNA: TGTGCCAGCAGCTTATGGGAGAGACGTTCGTACGAGCAGTACTTC

V gene: TRBV21-1
clone size: NA
J gene: TRBJ2-3
D gene: NA
CDR3 protein: CASSSAGGLTDTQYF
CDR3 DNA: TGTGCCAGCAGCAGTGCGGGCGGGCTCACAGATACGCAGTATTTT

V gene: TRBV5-6
clone size: NA
J gene: TRBJ1-1
D gene: NA
CDR3 protein: CASSLGGVGTEAFF
CDR3 DNA: TGTGCCAGCAGCTTAGGAGGGGTCGGCACTGAAGCTTTCTTT

V gene: TRBV28
clone size: NA
J gene: TRBJ1-1
D gene: TRBD1
CDR3 protein: CASSRSGTGPNTEAFF
CDR3 DNA: TGTGCCAGCAGTCGATCCGGGACAGGGCCTAACACTGAAGCTTTCTTT

V gene: TRBV30
clone size: few
J gene: TRBJ2-7
D gene: TRBD1
CDR3 protein: CAWSRMDRIYEQYF
CDR3 DNA: TGTGCCTGGAGTCGAATGGACAGGATCTACGAGCAGTACTTC

V gene: TRBV2
clone size: NA
J gene: TRBJ2-5
D gene: NA
CDR3 protein: CASSDLAPETQYF
CDR3 DNA: TGTGCCAGCAGTGACCTAGCCCCAGAGACCCAGTACTTC

V gene: TRBV28
clone size: NA
J gene: TRBJ2-7
D gene: NA
CDR3 protein: CASSADYEQYF
CDR3 DNA: TGTGCCAGCAGTGCCGACTACGAGCAGTACTTC

V gene: TRBV6-5
clone size: NA
J gene: TRBJ2-7
D gene: NA
CDR3 protein: CASSYSHRSHEQYF
CDR3 DNA: TGTGCCAGCAGTTATTCTCACAGGAGCCACGAGCAGTACTTC

V gene: TRBV4-1
clone size: NA
J gene: TRBJ1-3
D gene: NA
CDR3 protein: CASSHGPGRGSGNTIYF
CDR3 DNA: TGCGCCAGCAGCCATGGCCCCGGGCGGGGCTCTGGAAACACCATATATTTT

V gene: TRBV4-1
clone size: NA
J gene: TRBJ2-1
D gene: TRBD1
CDR3 protein: CASSQGTGSDEQFF
CDR3 DNA: TGCGCCAGCAGCCAGGGGACAGGGTCCGATGAGCAGTTCTTC

V gene: TRBV15
clone size: NA
J gene: TRBJ1-6
D gene: NA
CDR3 protein: CATSSTRFGVRVSSPLHF
CDR3 DNA: TGTGCCACCAGCAGTACCCGCTTCGGGGTCCGCGTGTCGTCACCCCTCCACTTT

V gene: TRBV6-6
clone size: NA
J gene: TRBJ1-5
D gene: TRBD1
CDR3 protein: CASMGQGNNQPQHF
CDR3 DNA: TGTGCCAGCATGGGACAGGGGAACAATCAGCCCCAGCATTTT

V gene: TRBV5-4
clone size: NA
J gene: TRBJ1-1
D gene: NA
CDR3 protein: CASSWAGGVDTEAFF
CDR3 DNA: TGTGCCAGCAGCTGGGCGGGAGGGGTTGACACTGAAGCTTTCTTT

V gene: TRBV5-4
clone size: NA
J gene: TRBJ2-2
D gene: TRBD1
CDR3 protein: CASSAGTGDAGELFF
CDR3 DNA: TGTGCCAGCAGCGCGGGGACAGGGGATGCCGGGGAGCTGTTTTTT

V gene: TRBV10-1
clone size: NA
J gene: TRBJ2-7
D gene: TRBD1
CDR3 protein: CASSESIGTGHNLYEQYF
CDR3 DNA: TGCGCCAGCAGTGAGTCGATTGGGACAGGGCACAACCTATACGAGCAGTACTTC

V gene: TRBV7-9
clone size: NA
J gene: TRBJ2-2
D gene: TRBD2
CDR3 protein: CASSKSLAGVAGELFF
CDR3 DNA: TGTGCCAGCAGCAAATCACTAGCGGGAGTAGCCGGGGAGCTGTTTTTT